This T cell receptor (beta chain) was sequenced for a study of cytomegalovirus exposure and HLA in healthy donors. The CDR3 extends over 16 amino acids. J gave up 2 bases and V 4 bases, and 3 bases lay outside the gene matches. Germline lookup yields CDR1 SGHNT and CDR2 YYREEE (reference sequence). Worth noting for this clone: Its antigen is unidentified.

Study-level results: In the 120 or so validation repertoires, roughly 94% of cluster scores exceeded 0, per a later analysis. Some TCR beta chains (164 of them) were listed as cytomegalovirus-associated. A classifier reportedly called cytomegalovirus status with high sensitivity and specificity.

The donors belonged to the roughly 120-subject validation cohort, separate from the roughly 650-subject first cohort. Method: immunoSEQ multiplex PCR; TCRdb's copy keeps in-frame clones and lacks some. Among 350,000 or so clones, roughly 90% were seen once, and the ten largest hold about 0.91%. The receptor comes from a young woman in good health and CMV-seronegative. Specimen: PBMCs. This chain links TRBV5-4 with TRBJ2-1, with 13 positions matching TRBD2. The CDR3 is CASSQGTSGTYNEQFF. The CDR3 nucleotides are TGTGCCAGCAGCCAGGGGACTAGCGGGACCTACAATGAGCAGTTCTTC. The entire variable domain, with the rest obtained from reference TRBV5-4 and TRBJ2-1, is as follows: ETGVTQSPTHLIKTRGQQVTLRCSSQSGHNTVSWYQQALGQGPQFIFQYYREEENGRGNFPPRFSGLQFPNYSSELNVNALELDDSALYLCASSQGTSGTYNEQFFGPGTRLTVL.